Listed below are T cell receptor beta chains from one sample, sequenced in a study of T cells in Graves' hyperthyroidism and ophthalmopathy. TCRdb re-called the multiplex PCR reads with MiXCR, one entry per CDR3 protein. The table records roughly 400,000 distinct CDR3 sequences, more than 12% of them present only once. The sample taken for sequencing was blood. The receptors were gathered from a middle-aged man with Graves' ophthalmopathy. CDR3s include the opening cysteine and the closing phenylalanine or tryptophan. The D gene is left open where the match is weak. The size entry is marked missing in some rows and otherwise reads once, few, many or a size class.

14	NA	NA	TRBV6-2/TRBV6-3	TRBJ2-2	CASRVSNPAGELFF	TGTGCCAGCCGGGTTAGCAACCCCGCCGGGGAGCTGTTTTTT
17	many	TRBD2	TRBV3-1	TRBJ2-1	CASSLRQTSAGGAEQFF	TGTGCCAGCAGCCTCCGCCAAACTAGCGCGGGGGGGGCTGAGCAGTTCTTC
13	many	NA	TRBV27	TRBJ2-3	CASSLRFLDTQYF	TGTGCCAGCAGTTTAAGGTTTTTAGATACGCAGTATTTT
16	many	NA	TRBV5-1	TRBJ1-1	CASSLALRGPNTEAFF	TGCGCCAGCAGCTTGGCCCTCAGGGGACCAAACACTGAAGCTTTCTTT
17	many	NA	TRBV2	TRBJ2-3	CASSEQAPNGVTDTQYF	TGTGCCAGCAGTGAACAGGCGCCGAACGGGGTGACAGATACGCAGTATTTT
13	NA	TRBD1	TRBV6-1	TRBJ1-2	CASSHRGNGGYTF	TGTGCCAGCAGCCACAGGGGGAATGGAGGCTACACCTTC
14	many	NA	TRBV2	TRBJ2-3	CASSNRDSTDTQYF	TGTGCCAGCAGTAACCGGGACAGCACAGATACGCAGTATTTT
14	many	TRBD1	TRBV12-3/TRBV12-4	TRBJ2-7	CASRRTGKVYEQYF	TGTGCCAGCAGACGGACAGGGAAGGTGTACGAGCAGTACTTC
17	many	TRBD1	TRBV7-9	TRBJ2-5	CASSILPPGQGEETQYF	TGTGCCAGCAGCATCCTACCCCCGGGACAGGGGGAAGAGACCCAGTACTTC
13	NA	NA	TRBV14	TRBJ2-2	CASNRPSTGELFF	TGTGCCAGCAACCGACCGAGCACCGGGGAGCTGTTTTTT
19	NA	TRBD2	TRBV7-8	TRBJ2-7	CTSSLAPGLAGVGSYEQYF	TGTACCAGCAGCTTGGCCCCGGGACTAGCGGGAGTAGGGTCCTACGAGCAGTACTTC
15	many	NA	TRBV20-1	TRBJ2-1	CSARVSSLPYNEQFF	TGCAGTGCTAGAGTTTCTAGCCTCCCATACAATGAGCAGTTCTTC
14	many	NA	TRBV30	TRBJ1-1	CAVFSMFMNTEAFF	TGTGCCGTATTTTCGATGTTTATGAACACTGAAGCTTTCTTT
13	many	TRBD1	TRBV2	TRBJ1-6	CATGQDENRPLHF	TGTGCCACCGGACAGGACGAAAACCGACCCCTCCACTTT
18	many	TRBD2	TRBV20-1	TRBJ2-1	CSARDYVAEGLAYNEQFF	TGCAGTGCTAGAGACTACGTAGCAGAGGGACTAGCATACAATGAGCAGTTCTTC
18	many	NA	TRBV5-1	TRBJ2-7	CASSLFGSGQGVVYEQYF	TGCGCCAGCAGCTTGTTTGGTAGCGGGCAGGGGGTGGTCTACGAGCAGTACTTC
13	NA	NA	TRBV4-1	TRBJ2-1	CASSETDGNEQFF	TGCGCCAGCAGCGAGACAGATGGCAATGAGCAGTTCTTC
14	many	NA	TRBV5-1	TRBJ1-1	CASSLSARTAEAFF	TGCGCCAGCAGCTTAAGTGCACGGACGGCTGAAGCTTTCTTT
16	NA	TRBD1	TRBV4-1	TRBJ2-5	CASSQELRGLGETQYF	TGCGCCAGCAGCCAAGAATTGAGGGGGCTAGGGGAGACCCAGTACTTC
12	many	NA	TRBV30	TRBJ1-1	CACSPSNTEAFF	TGTGCCTGTTCACCATCGAACACTGAAGCTTTCTTT
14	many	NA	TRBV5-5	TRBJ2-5	CASSLALVEETQYF	TGTGCCAGCAGCTTGGCTCTAGTGGAGGAGACCCAGTACTTC
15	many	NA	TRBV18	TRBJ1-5	CASSLSGTSNQPQHF	TGTGCCAGCTCACTTTCCGGGACGAGCAATCAGCCCCAGCATTTT
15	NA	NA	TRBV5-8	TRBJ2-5	CASSPGQPEGETQYF	TGTGCCAGCAGCCCTGGACAGCCTGAGGGAGAGACCCAGTACTTC
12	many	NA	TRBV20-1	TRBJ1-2	CSAPDSNYGYTF	TGCAGTGCACCGGACAGTAACTATGGCTACACCTTC
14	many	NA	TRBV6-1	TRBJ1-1	CASSEALTQRMAFF	TGTGCCAGCAGTGAAGCTCTCACCCAAAGGATGGCTTTCTTT
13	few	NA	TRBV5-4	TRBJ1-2	CASSWRQSDGYTF	TGTGCCAGCAGCTGGAGGCAGTCTGACGGCTACACCTTC
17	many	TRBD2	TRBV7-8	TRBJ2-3	CASSLAAGGPKADTQYF	TGTGCCAGCAGCTTAGCTGCGGGAGGGCCAAAGGCAGATACGCAGTATTTT
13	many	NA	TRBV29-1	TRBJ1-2	CSVPEDRSYGYTF	TGCAGCGTACCAGAGGACAGATCCTATGGCTACACCTTC
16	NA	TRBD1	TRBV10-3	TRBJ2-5	CAISESMGQGRETQYF	TGTGCCATCAGTGAGTCGATGGGACAGGGGAGAGAGACCCAGTACTTC
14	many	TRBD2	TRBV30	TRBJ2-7	CAWRGLAGSYEQYF	TGTGCCTGGAGAGGACTAGCGGGGTCCTACGAGCAGTACTTC
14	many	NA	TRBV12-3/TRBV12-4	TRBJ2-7	CASSLRQGEGEQYF	TGTGCCAGCAGTTTGCGCCAGGGCGAAGGGGAGCAGTACTTC
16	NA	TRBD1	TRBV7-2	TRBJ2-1	CASSPRAGQGYVEQFF	TGTGCCAGCAGCCCCAGAGCGGGACAGGGGTACGTTGAGCAGTTCTTC
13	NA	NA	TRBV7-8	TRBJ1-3	CASSPTFGNTIYF	TGTGCCAGCAGCCCAACCTTCGGAAACACCATATATTTT
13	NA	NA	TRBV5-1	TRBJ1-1	CASSLSSGSGAFF	TGCGCCAGCAGCTTGTCGTCAGGGAGTGGAGCTTTCTTT
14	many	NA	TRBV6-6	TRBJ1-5	CASSYGTLNQPQHF	TGTGCCAGCAGTTACGGGACACTTAATCAGCCCCAGCATTTT
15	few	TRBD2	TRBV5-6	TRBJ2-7	CASSHVAGESYEQYF	TGTGCCAGCAGCCATGTAGCGGGAGAGAGCTACGAGCAGTACTTC
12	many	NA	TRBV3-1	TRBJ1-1	CASSQGGSEAFF	TGTGCCAGCAGCCAAGGGGGCAGTGAAGCTTTCTTT
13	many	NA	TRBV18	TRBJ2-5	CASSLKNQETQYF	TGTGCCAGCTCACTCAAGAACCAAGAGACCCAGTACTTC
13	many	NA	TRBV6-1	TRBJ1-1	CASTPAGTVEAFF	TGTGCCAGCACACCCGCGGGGACGGTAGAAGCTTTCTTT
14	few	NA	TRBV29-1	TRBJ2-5	CSVPGRGGEETQYF	TGCAGCGTTCCTGGGCGGGGCGGGGAAGAGACCCAGTACTTC
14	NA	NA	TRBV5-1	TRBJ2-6	CASARSGGANVLTF	TGCGCCAGTGCTCGCTCGGGGGGGGCCAACGTCCTGACTTTC
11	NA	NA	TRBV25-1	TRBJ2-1	CASSWFDEQFF	TGTGCCAGCAGTTGGTTTGATGAGCAGTTCTTC
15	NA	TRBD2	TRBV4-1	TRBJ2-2	CASSQEWREPGELFF	TGCGCCAGCAGCCAAGAGTGGCGGGAGCCCGGGGAGCTGTTTTTT
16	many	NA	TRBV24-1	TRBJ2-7	CATSDATGVESYEQYF	TGTGCCACCAGTGATGCCACAGGTGTGGAGTCCTACGAGCAGTACTTC
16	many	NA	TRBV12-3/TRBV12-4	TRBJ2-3	CASRPFRGPNTDTQYF	TGTGCCAGCAGACCCTTTCGCGGGCCAAACACAGATACGCAGTATTTT
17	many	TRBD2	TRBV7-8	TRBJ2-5	CASSLGRSGSRKETQYF	TGTGCCAGCAGCTTAGGAAGAAGCGGGAGTCGGAAAGAGACCCAGTACTTC
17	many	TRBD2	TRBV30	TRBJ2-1	CAWSGTSGRRSYNEQFF	TGTGCCTGGAGTGGGACTAGCGGGAGGCGCTCCTACAATGAGCAGTTCTTC
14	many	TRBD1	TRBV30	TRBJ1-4	CAWARDRHNEKLFF	TGTGCCTGGGCCCGGGACAGGCATAATGAAAAACTGTTTTTT
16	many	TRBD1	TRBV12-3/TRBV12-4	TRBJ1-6	CASLERGGGNNSPLHF	TGTGCCAGCCTTGAACGAGGGGGCGGCAATAATTCACCCCTCCACTTT
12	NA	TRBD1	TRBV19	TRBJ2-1	CASRQTGDEQFF	TGTGCCAGTAGACAGACAGGGGACGAGCAGTTCTTC
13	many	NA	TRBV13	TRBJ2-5	CASSFLVQETQYF	TGTGCCAGCAGCTTTCTTGTCCAAGAGACCCAGTACTTC
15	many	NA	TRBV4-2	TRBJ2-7	CASSQDRYDSYEQYF	TGTGCCAGCAGCCAAGACAGATACGACTCCTACGAGCAGTACTTC
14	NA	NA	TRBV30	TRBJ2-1	CAWSRDLLSVGQFF	TGTGCCTGGAGCCGGGACTTATTGAGTGTTGGGCAGTTCTTC
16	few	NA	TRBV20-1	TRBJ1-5	CSARMAELLSNQPQHF	TGCAGTGCTAGAATGGCAGAACTCCTTAGCAATCAGCCCCAGCATTTT